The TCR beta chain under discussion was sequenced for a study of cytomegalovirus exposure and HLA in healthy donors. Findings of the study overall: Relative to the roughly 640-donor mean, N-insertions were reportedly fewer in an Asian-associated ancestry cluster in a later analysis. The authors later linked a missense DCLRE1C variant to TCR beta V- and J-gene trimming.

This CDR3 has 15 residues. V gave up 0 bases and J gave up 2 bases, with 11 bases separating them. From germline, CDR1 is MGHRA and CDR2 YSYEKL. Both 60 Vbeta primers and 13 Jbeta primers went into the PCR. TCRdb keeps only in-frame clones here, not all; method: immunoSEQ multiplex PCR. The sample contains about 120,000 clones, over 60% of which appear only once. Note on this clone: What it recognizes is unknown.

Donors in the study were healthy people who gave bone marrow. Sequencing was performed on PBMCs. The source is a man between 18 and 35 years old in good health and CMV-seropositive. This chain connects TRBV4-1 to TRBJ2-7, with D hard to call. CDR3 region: CASSQDFPSAYEQYF. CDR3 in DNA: TGCGCCAGCAGCCAAGATTTCCCGAGTGCCTACGAGCAGTACTTC.